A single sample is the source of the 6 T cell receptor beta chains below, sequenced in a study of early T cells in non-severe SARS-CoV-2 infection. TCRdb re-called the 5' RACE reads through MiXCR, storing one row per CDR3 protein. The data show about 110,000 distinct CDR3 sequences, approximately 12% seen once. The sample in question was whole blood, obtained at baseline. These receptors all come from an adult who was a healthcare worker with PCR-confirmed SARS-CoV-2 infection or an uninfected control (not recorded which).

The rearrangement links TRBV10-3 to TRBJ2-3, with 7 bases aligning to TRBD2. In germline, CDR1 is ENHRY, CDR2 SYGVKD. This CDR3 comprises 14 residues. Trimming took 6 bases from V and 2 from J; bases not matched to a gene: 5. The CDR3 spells CAISSGGDTDTQYF. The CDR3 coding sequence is TGTGCCATCAGCAGTGGGGGGGACACAGATACGCAGTATTTT.

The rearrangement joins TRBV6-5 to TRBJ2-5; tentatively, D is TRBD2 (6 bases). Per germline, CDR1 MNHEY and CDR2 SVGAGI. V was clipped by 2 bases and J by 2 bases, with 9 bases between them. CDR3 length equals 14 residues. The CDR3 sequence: CASSYNRGQETQYF. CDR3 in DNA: TGTGCCAGCAGTTACAACCGGGGGCAAGAGACCCAGTACTTC.

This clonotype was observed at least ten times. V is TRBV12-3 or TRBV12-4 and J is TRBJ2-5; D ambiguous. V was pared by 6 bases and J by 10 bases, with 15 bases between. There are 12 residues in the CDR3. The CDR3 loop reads CASSPPPTGQYF. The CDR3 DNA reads TGTGCCAGCAGCCCCCCCCCGACGGGCCAGTACTTC.

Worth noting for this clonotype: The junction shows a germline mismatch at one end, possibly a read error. CDR3 DNA: TGCAGTACTAGAAGGACTAGCGGCACCGGGGAGCTGTTTTTT. Amino acid sequence: CSTRRTSGTGELFF. This chain joins TRBV20-1 and TRBJ2-2; 10 bases line up with TRBD2. This CDR3 spans 14 amino acids. Germline V gene sequence: CDR1 DFQATT, CDR2 SNEGSKA (reference sequence).

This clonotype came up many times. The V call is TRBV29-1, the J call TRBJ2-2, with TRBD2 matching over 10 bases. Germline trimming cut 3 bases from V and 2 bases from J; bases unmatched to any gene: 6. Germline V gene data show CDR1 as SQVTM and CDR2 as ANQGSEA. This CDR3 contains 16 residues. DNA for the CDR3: TGCAGCGTTGAGGGGCGGACTAGCGGTAACACCGGGGAGCTGTTTTTT. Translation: CSVEGRTSGNTGELFF.

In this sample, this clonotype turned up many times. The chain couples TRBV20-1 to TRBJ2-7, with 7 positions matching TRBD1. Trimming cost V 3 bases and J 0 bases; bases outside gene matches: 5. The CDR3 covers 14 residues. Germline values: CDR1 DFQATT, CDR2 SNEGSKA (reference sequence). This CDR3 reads CSASPGGSSYEQYF. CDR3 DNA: TGCAGTGCTAGTCCAGGGGGAAGCTCCTACGAGCAGTACTTC.